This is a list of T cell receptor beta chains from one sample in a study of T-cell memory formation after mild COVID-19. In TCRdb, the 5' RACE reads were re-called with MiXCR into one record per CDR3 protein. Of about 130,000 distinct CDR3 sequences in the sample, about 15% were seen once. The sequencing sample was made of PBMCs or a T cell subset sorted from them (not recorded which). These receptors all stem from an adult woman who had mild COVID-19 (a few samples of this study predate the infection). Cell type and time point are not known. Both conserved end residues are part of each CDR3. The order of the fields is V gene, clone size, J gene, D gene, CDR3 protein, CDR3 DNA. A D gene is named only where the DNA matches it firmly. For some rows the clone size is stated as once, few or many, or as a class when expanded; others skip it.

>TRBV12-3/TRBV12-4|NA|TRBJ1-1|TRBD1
CASSGRTGNEAFF
TGTGCCAGCAGCGGCCGGACAGGTAACGAAGCTTTCTTT
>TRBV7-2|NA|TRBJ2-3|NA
CASSSVRDTQYF
TGTGCCAGCAGCTCAGTCAGGGATACGCAGTATTTT
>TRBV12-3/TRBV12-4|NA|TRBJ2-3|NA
CASSLRRTSTDTQYF
TGTGCCAGCAGTTTAAGACGGACTAGCACAGATACGCAGTATTTT
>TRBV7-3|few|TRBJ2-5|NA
CASSLGFHMRETQYF
TGTGCCAGCAGCTTAGGATTCCACATGAGGGAGACCCAGTACTTC
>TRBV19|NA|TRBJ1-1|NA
CASSNRSVGPEAFF
TGTGCCAGTAGTAACAGATCCGTGGGTCCTGAAGCTTTCTTT
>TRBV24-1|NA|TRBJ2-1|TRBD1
CATSEPGQPNSYNEQFF
TGTGCCACCAGTGAACCGGGACAGCCAAACTCCTACAATGAGCAGTTCTTC
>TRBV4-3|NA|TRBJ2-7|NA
CASSQSGPSDPYEQYF
TGCGCCAGCAGCCAAAGCGGGCCTAGCGACCCCTACGAGCAGTACTTC
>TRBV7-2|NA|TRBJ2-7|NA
CASSLSVLWEQYF
TGTGCCAGCAGCTTAAGCGTTTTGTGGGAGCAGTACTTC
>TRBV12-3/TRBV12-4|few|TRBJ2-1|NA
CASSFSSSYNEQFF
TGTGCCAGCAGTTTCTCGAGCTCCTACAATGAGCAGTTCTTC
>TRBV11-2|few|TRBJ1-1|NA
CASSLRGAYTEAFF
TGTGCCAGCAGCTTACGGGGGGCGTACACTGAAGCTTTCTTT
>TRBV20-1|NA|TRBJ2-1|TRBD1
CSADGQGIGEQFF
TGCAGTGCTGACGGACAGGGGATCGGTGAGCAGTTCTTC
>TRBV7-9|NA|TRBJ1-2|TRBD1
CASSSWTGNDGYTF
TGTGCCAGCAGCTCGTGGACAGGGAACGATGGCTACACCTTC
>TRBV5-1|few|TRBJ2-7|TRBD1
CASTAGQGAYEQYF
TGCGCCAGCACCGCCGGGCAGGGGGCGTACGAGCAGTACTTC
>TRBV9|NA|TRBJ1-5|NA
CASSVHPGSQPQHF
TGTGCCAGCAGCGTACACCCGGGAAGTCAGCCCCAGCATTTT
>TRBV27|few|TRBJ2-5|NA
CASSPPGLGQETQYF
TGTGCCAGCAGTCCTCCGGGGCTGGGCCAAGAGACCCAGTACTTC
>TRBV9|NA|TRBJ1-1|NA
CASSVTIDRNTEAFF
TGTGCCAGCAGCGTAACAATCGACAGGAACACTGAAGCTTTCTTT
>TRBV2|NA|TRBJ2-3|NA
CASSEGTGPPDTQYF
TGTGCCAGCAGTGAGGGGACTGGCCCACCAGATACGCAGTATTTT
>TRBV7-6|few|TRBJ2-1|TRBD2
CASSPGTSGGYSYNEQFF
TGTGCCAGCAGCCCTGGGACTAGCGGGGGCTACTCCTACAATGAGCAGTTCTTC
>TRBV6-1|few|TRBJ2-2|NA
CASRLIPDTGELFF
TGTGCCAGCAGATTAATCCCAGACACCGGGGAGCTGTTTTTT
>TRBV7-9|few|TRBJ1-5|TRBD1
CASSRAGQGNQPQHF
TGTGCCAGCAGCCGCGCGGGACAGGGTAATCAGCCCCAGCATTTT
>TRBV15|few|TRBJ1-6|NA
CATSLQESPLHF
TGTGCCACCAGCCTCCAGGAGTCACCCCTCCACTTT
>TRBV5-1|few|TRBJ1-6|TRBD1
CASSLTGVNSPLHF
TGCGCCAGCAGCTTGACAGGGGTTAATTCACCCCTCCACTTT
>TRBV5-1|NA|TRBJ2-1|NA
CASSLGGNGNYNEQFF
TGCGCCAGCAGCTTAGGTGGGAACGGGAACTACAATGAGCAGTTCTTC
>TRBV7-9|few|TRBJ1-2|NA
CASSLAQGRYYGYTF
TGTGCCAGCAGCTTAGCGCAGGGCCGATACTATGGCTACACCTTC
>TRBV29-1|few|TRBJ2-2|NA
CSVLTGELFF
TGCAGCGTTCTCACCGGGGAGCTGTTTTTT
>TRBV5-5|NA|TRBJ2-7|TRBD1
CASSSGTGWAEQYF
TGTGCCAGCAGCTCCGGGACAGGGTGGGCCGAGCAGTACTTC
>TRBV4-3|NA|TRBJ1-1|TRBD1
CASSKVRQGDTEAFF
TGCGCCAGCAGCAAGGTCAGACAGGGGGACACTGAAGCTTTCTTT
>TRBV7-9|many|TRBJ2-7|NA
CASSFSGAYEQYF
TGTGCCAGCAGCTTTTCGGGAGCCTACGAGCAGTACTTC
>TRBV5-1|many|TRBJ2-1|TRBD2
CASSPGTSGSNEQFF
TGCGCCAGCAGCCCCGGGACTAGCGGGAGTAATGAGCAGTTCTTC
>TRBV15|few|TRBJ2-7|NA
CATSSRHVPHYEQYF
TGTGCCACCAGCAGTAGACATGTCCCGCACTACGAGCAGTACTTC
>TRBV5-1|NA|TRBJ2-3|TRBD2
CASSLQAGITDTQYF
TGCGCCAGCAGCTTACAAGCGGGAATCACAGATACGCAGTATTTT
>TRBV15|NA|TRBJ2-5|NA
CATSRPGETQYF
TGTGCCACCAGCCGTCCCGGGGAGACCCAGTACTTC
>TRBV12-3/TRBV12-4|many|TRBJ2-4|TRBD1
CASSSRTGDLAKNIQYF
TGTGCCAGCAGTTCCCGGACAGGGGACCTAGCCAAAAACATTCAGTACTTC
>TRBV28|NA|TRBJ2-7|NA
CASSLSPLEQYF
TGTGCCAGCAGTTTATCCCCACTGGAGCAGTACTTC
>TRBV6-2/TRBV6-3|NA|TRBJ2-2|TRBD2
CASSYSSGRPGELFF
TGTGCCAGCAGTTACTCCAGCGGGAGACCCGGGGAGCTGTTTTTT
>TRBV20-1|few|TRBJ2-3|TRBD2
CSARDRMRRETFSIRTTDTQYF
TGCAGTGCTAGAGATAGGATGAGGCGGGAGACGTTTAGTATACGGACCACAGATACGCAGTATTTT
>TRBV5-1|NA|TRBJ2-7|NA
CASSTGGNSYEQYF
TGCGCCAGCAGCACCGGGGGCAACTCCTACGAGCAGTACTTC
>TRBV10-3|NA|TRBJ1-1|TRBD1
CAISGGQANTEAFF
TGTGCCATCAGTGGCGGACAGGCGAACACTGAAGCTTTCTTT
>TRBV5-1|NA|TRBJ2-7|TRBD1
CASSFTQGAAYEQYF
TGCGCCAGCAGCTTCACACAGGGGGCAGCGTACGAGCAGTACTTC
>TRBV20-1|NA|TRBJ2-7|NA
CSAWAINEQYF
TGCAGTGCCTGGGCAATTAACGAGCAGTACTTC
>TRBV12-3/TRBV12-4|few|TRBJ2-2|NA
CASSLGDPGLGGELFF
TGTGCCAGCAGTTTAGGGGACCCAGGGCTCGGCGGGGAGCTGTTTTTT
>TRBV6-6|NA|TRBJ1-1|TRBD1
CASSYATGGTEAFF
TGTGCCAGCAGTTATGCGACAGGGGGCACTGAAGCTTTCTTT
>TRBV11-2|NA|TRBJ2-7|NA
CASSLVNGLPTYEQYF
TGTGCCAGCAGCTTAGTGAATGGACTACCTACCTACGAGCAGTACTTC
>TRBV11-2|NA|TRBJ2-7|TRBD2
CASSSLAGGGEQYF
TGTGCCAGCAGCTCACTAGCGGGAGGGGGCGAGCAGTACTTC
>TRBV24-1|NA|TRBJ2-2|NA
CATSALDRRLNTGELFF
TGTGCCACCAGTGCCTTAGACAGGAGGTTGAACACCGGGGAGCTGTTTTTT
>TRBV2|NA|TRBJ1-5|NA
CASSVAGRHSAQHF
TGTGCCAGCAGTGTAGCGGGACGGCATTCGGCCCAGCATTTT
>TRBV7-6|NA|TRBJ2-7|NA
CASSRTSQYEQYF
TGTGCCAGCAGCCGTACCTCCCAGTACGAGCAGTACTTC
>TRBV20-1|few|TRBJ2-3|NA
CSARRGHGTDTQYF
TGCAGTGCCCGCCGAGGGCACGGCACAGATACGCAGTATTTT
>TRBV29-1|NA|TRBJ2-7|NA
CSVEDGDRTYEQYF
TGCAGCGTTGAAGATGGAGACAGGACCTACGAGCAGTACTTC
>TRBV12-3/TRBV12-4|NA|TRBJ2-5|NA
CASSLARQFETQYF
TGTGCCAGCAGTTTAGCAAGGCAATTTGAGACCCAGTACTTC
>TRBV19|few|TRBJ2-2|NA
CASSRGAANTGELFF
TGTGCCAGTAGTAGGGGTGCTGCGAACACCGGGGAGCTGTTTTTT
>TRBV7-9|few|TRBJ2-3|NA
CASSPPGPGDTQYF
TGTGCCAGCAGCCCACCCGGGCCCGGGGATACGCAGTATTTT
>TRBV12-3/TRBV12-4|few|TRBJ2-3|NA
CASSRSGAGTDTQYF
TGTGCCAGCAGTCGTAGCGGTGCGGGCACAGATACGCAGTATTTT
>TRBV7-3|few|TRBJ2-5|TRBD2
CASSFSSSGGETQYF
TGTGCCAGCAGCTTCTCCTCTAGCGGGGGTGAGACCCAGTACTTC
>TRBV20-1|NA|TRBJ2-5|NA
CSARAEGQETQYF
TGCAGTGCTAGAGCGGAGGGCCAAGAGACCCAGTACTTC
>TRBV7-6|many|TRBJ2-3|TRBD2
CASSLGGGAEDTQYF
TGTGCCAGCAGCTTGGGCGGGGGGGCTGAAGATACGCAGTATTTT
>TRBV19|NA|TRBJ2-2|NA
CASSTPGLPSSGELFF
TGTGCCAGTAGTACACCGGGACTCCCATCGTCCGGGGAGCTGTTTTTT
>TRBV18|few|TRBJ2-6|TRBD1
CASSVRGTGGNPGANVLTF
TGTGCCAGCTCAGTAAGGGGTACAGGGGGCAACCCTGGGGCCAACGTCCTGACTTTC
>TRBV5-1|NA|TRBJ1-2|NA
CASSLAAGQGYTF
TGCGCCAGCAGCTTGGCCGCAGGGCAGGGCTACACCTTC
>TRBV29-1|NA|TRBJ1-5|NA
CSVRTSNQPQHF
TGCAGCGTACGCACAAGCAATCAGCCCCAGCATTTT